This T cell receptor beta chain was retrieved from a study of blood T cell repertoires in COVID-19. On the study more broadly: Samples of COVID-19 (acute and convalescent) were obtained from the United States, Italy and Spain. PBMCs, B-cell-depleted T cells, or T cells provided the cDNA or gDNA that made up the material.

This CDR3 has 13 residues. Germline V gives CDR1 SGHNT, CDR2 YYREEE (reference sequence). After removal of 1 base from V and 6 bases from J, the junction contained 4 bases not matched to a gene. Seattle patient enrollment occurred during active infection, with longitudinal follow-up thereafter. Assay used: immunoSEQ multiplex PCR; TCRdb lists only in-frame clones, some missing. The table records about 240,000 clones, about 86% of them present only once. This chain joins TRBV5-4 and TRBJ2-7; 7 nucleotides match TRBD1. Sequencing was carried out using peripheral blood. This TCR was sampled from a woman in her fifties or sixties with COVID-19, enrolled during active disease. CDR3 DNA: TGTGCCAGCAGCTTGAAGGGGGCGGGCGAGCAGTACTTC. Protein sequence: CASSLKGAGEQYF.